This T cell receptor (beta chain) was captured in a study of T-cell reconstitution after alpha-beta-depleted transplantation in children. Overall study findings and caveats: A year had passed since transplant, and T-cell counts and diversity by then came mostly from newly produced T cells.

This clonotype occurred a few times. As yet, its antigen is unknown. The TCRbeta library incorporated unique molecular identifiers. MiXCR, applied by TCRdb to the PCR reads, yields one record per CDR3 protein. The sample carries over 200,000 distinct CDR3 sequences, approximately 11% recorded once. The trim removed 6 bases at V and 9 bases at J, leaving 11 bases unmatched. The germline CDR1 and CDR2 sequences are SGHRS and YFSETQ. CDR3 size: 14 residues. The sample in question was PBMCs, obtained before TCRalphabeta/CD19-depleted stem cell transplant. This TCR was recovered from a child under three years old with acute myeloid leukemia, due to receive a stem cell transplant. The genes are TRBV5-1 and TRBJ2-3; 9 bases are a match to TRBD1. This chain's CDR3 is CASTGGQGEGTQYF. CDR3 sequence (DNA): TGCGCCAGCACAGGGGGACAGGGCGAAGGGACGCAGTATTTT.